One and the same sample provided the 20 T cell receptor beta chains below, sequenced in a study of blood T cell repertoires in COVID-19 (dated by TCRdb to between 2020 and 2021). The receptor library was made with the immunoSEQ multiplex PCR assay. The immuneACCESS repertoire file appears here via TCRdb, limited to in-frame rearrangements. These files lack a portion of the clones; in checked studies, under half of the deficit traces to unresolved V genes, and the cause of the others is not known. Recorded for this sample are about 270,000 clones; 85% to 90% of them occurred a single time. The top ten clones comprise about an eighth of the sample. Material: peripheral blood. The receptor set was obtained from a woman aged 25 to 39 with COVID-19, enrolled during active disease.

CDR3 in amino acids: CASSTSGNTIYF. The DNA for the CDR3 is TGTGCCAGCAGTACTTCTGGAAACACCATATATTTT. V gene TRBV2 combines with J gene TRBJ1-3; no clear D gene. The CDR3 runs 12 residues. Trimming took off 5 bases at V and 1 base at J, with 3 bases between the two ends. The germline CDR1 and CDR2 sequences are SNHLY and FYNNEI.

The genes are TRBV3-1 (or the pseudogene TRBV3-2) and TRBJ2-3; 14 bases map to TRBD2. This CDR3 spans 17 amino acids. Germline V gene lookup returns CDR1 LGHDT and CDR2 YNNKEL (reference sequence). Trimming took 6 bases from V and 5 from J; bases not matched to a gene: 10. CDR3 DNA sequence: TGTGCCAGCAGTTTTCGACTAGCGGGGGGGAGCGAAGATACGCAGTATTTT. As protein: CASSFRLAGGSEDTQYF.

J is TRBJ2-1 and V is TRBV29-1; TRBD2 matches at 9 bases. The V segment lost 0 bases and the J segment 4 bases; nucleotides outside the gene matches: 7. CDR3 length: 16 residues. The V gene's germline CDR1 is SQVTM and CDR2 ANQGSEA. CDR3 coding DNA: TGCAGCGTTGAAGATGGGCTAGCGGGGCGATACAATGAGCAGTTCTTC. Translating gives CSVEDGLAGRYNEQFF.

This chain uses TRBV3-1 (or the pseudogene TRBV3-2) with TRBJ1-2; D is possibly TRBD1 (6 bases). Trimming stripped 5 bases from V and 5 bases from J, with 12 bases between. Germline values: CDR1 LGHDT, CDR2 YNNKEL (reference sequence). CDR3 length equals 13 residues. As DNA, the CDR3 is TGTGCCAGCAGCTCCCCAGGGGATTATGGCTACACCTTC. It specifies CASSSPGDYGYTF.

This rearrangement joins TRBV7-9 to TRBJ1-2; D not resolved. V lost 7 bases and J 6 bases, leaving 21 bases between the germline ends. Germline CDR1 SEHNR, CDR2 FQNEAQ (reference sequence). The CDR3 covers 15 residues. CDR3 in DNA: TGTGCCAGCAACCATGACACCGCGGAGAGGGATGGCTACACCTTC. Its protein is CASNHDTAERDGYTF. The full variable domain, with the rest looked up from reference TRBV7-9 and TRBJ1-2, is DTGVSQNPRHKITKRGQNVTFRCDPISEHNRLYWYRQTLGQGPEFLTYFQNEAQLEKSRLLSDRFSAERPKGSFSTLEIQRTEQGDSAMYLCASNHDTAERDGYTFGSGTRLTVV.

This clone is a singleton in its sample. The chain is built from TRBV2 and TRBJ1-1, with TRBD1 matching over 9 bases. Trimming took 7 bases from V and 0 from J; bases not matched to a gene: 6. Germline CDR1 SNHLY, CDR2 FYNNEI. CDR3 size: 15 residues. CDR3 residues: CASTRTGAMNTEAFF. As DNA, the CDR3 is TGTGCCAGCACCCGGACAGGGGCTATGAACACTGAAGCTTTCTTT.

This clone came up a few times. The chain is built from TRBV3-1 (or the pseudogene TRBV3-2) and TRBJ1-2; 7 nucleotides agree with TRBD1. CDR3 length: 17 amino acids. Germline lookup yields CDR1 LGHDT and CDR2 YNNKEL (reference sequence). The V segment lost 4 bases and the J segment 6 bases; nucleotides outside the gene matches: 17. The CDR3 sequence is CASSPLIVGNRGDGYTF. The CDR3 coding sequence is TGTGCCAGCAGCCCTTTAATTGTGGGGAACAGGGGCGATGGCTACACCTTC.

This rearrangement joins TRBV6-5 to TRBJ1-2; TRBD1 matches at 12 bases. J gave up 4 bases and V 4 bases, and 1 base lay outside the gene matches. Looked up from germline, CDR1 is MNHEY and CDR2 is SVGAGI. This CDR3 is 14 amino acids long. The CDR3: CASSWDRGPYGYTF. In nucleotides, the CDR3 is TGTGCCAGCAGTTGGGACAGGGGGCCCTATGGCTACACCTTC.

CDR3 sequence (DNA): TGCGCCAGCAGCAGGCAGGGACAGGGTTACGAGCAGTACTTC. Its translation: CASSRQGQGYEQYF. The J gene is TRBJ2-7, the V gene TRBV5-1; TRBD1 matches at 9 bases. Germline assignment: CDR1 SGHRS and CDR2 YFSETQ. This CDR3 has 14 amino acids. The V segment lost 4 bases and the J segment 4 bases; nucleotides outside the gene matches: 6. Full variable domain (rest looked up from reference TRBV5-1 and TRBJ2-7): KAGVTQTPRYLIKTRGQQVTLSCSPISGHRSVSWYQQTPGQGLQFLFEYFSETQRNKGNFPGRFSGRQFSNSRSEMNVSTLELGDSALYLCASSRQGQGYEQYFGPGTRLTVT.

The chain joins TRBV19 to TRBJ1-1; a possible D gene is TRBD1 (5 bases). V gave up 7 bases and J gave up 4 bases, with 13 bases separating them. From germline, CDR1 is LNHDA and CDR2 SQIVND (reference sequence). The CDR3 extends over 13 amino acids. The CDR3 DNA reads as TGTGCCAGTACCCCCCGAAGGGGCACTGAAGCTTTCTTT. Translated, it gives CASTPRRGTEAFF.

The chain carries TRBV7-9 and TRBJ1-2; 7 bases match TRBD1. The germline V gene encodes CDR1 SEHNR and CDR2 FQNEAQ (reference sequence). V shed 1 base, J shed 0 bases, and the junction held 11 bases outside the gene matches. The CDR3 has 18 amino acids. The CDR3 DNA reads as TGTGCCAGCAGCTTAGGGGTAGGGGGCAAGCGGGCTAACTATGGCTACACCTTC. This translates into CASSLGVGGKRANYGYTF.

The rearrangement links TRBV6-6 to TRBJ1-6; D perhaps matches TRBD1 (5 bases). CDR3 length: 15 residues. V was clipped by 6 bases and J by 5 bases, with 14 bases between them. CDR1 MNHNY and CDR2 SVGAGI come from the germline V gene (reference sequence). The CDR3 sequence: CASRSGTGDNSPLHF. The CDR3 DNA follows: TGTGCCAGCAGATCTGGGACGGGAGATAATTCACCCCTCCACTTT.

The V gene is TRBV21-1, the J gene TRBJ2-5; the table names TRBD1, a call not compared with the DNA. TRBV21-1 constitutes a pseudogene. CDR3 length equals 14 residues. This CDR3 is CASSKRDRRETQYF. CDR3 bases: TGTGCCAGCAGCAAAAGGGACAGGCGAGAGACCCAGTACTTC.

This chain uses TRBV24-1 with TRBJ2-1; weak D call: TRBD2 (6 bases). Germline loops: CDR1 KGHDR, CDR2 SFDVKD. This CDR3 has 14 residues. Trimming removed 3 bases at V and 11 bases at J, with 16 bases between. The CDR3 here is CATSDPLKGLKQFF. DNA of the CDR3: TGTGCCACCAGTGATCCGTTGAAGGGACTCAAGCAGTTCTTC.

The genes are TRBV20-1 and TRBJ1-2, with D tentatively TRBD1 (6 bases). Germline CDR1 and CDR2: DFQATT and SNEGSKA (reference sequence). The CDR3 contains 9 residues. V lost 5 bases and J 8 bases, leaving 6 bases between the germline ends. The DNA of the CDR3 is TGCAGTGCTGGACAGGGCTACACCTTC. Protein: CSAGQGYTF.

The chain recombines TRBV5-1 with TRBJ1-2; 11 bases fit TRBD1. The CDR3 runs 16 residues. The V gene's germline CDR1 is SGHRS and CDR2 YFSETQ. The ends lost 4 bases at V and 4 bases at J; junction bases unmatched: 9. The CDR3 spells CASSLTRDRGGYGYTF. DNA of the CDR3: TGCGCCAGCAGCCTGACCCGGGACAGGGGGGGCTATGGCTACACCTTC.

The CDR3 bases are TGTGCCAGCAGCCCAGGGATTAGCAATCAGCCCCAGCATTTT. It is translated as CASSPGISNQPQHF. The genes are TRBV28 and TRBJ1-5, with a weak D call TRBD1 (5 bases). CDR3 length: 14 amino acids. V dropped 6 bases and J dropped 0 bases, with 9 bases sitting between them. Germline V gives CDR1 MDHEN, CDR2 SYDVKM.

The chain combines TRBV4-1 with TRBJ2-7; TRBD2 aligns across 13 bases. The CDR3 is 17 residues long. J lost 5 bases, V lost 2 bases, and 9 bases had no gene match. Germline assignment: CDR1 MGHRA and CDR2 YSYEKL. The CDR3 here is CASSQTLAGGLRDEQYF. For the CDR3, the DNA is TGCGCCAGCAGCCAAACACTAGCGGGGGGGCTCAGGGACGAGCAGTACTTC.

The V and J genes are TRBV2 and TRBJ2-7; TRBD1 is a possible D gene (6 bases). Germline V CDR1 and CDR2: SNHLY, FYNNEI. V was trimmed by 6 bases and J by 3 bases, leaving 12 bases between them. The CDR3 extends over 13 amino acids. The CDR3 spells CASSQTGIYEQYF. CDR3 sequence (DNA): TGTGCCAGCAGCCAAACAGGGATCTACGAGCAGTACTTC. Using reference TRBV2 and TRBJ2-7 for the parts outside the CDR3, the full variable domain is EPEVTQTPSHQVTQMGQEVILRCVPISNHLYFYWYRQILGQKVEFLVSFYNNEISEKSEIFDDQFSVERPDGSNFTLKIRSTKLEDSAMYFCASSQTGIYEQYFGPGTRLTVT.

The CDR3 sequence: CASRTHDRGNYGYTF. The CDR3 DNA sequence: TGTGCCAGCAGAACTCACGACAGGGGAAACTATGGCTACACCTTC. V is TRBV6-4 and J is TRBJ1-2; 8 nucleotides align to TRBD1. V lost 6 bases to trimming and J lost 2 bases; unmatched junction nucleotides: 8. The CDR3 consists of 15 residues. From germline, CDR1 is MRHNA and CDR2 SNTAGT.